Presented here are 28 T cell receptor beta chains from one specimen sequenced in a study of T cells in tumors after PD-1 blockade. Sequenced by immunoSEQ multiplex PCR; TCRdb stores in-frame clones only, minus some. The sample shows fewer than 50,000 clones, over 75% of them seen only once. The sample in question was PBMCs, obtained before anti-PD-1 treatment. The source is a human donor with basal cell carcinoma.

This chain uses TRBV28 with TRBJ2-3; 12 nucleotides agree with TRBD2. Losses at the gene ends were 3 bases for V and 1 base for J; bases not matched to a gene: 8. The CDR3 has 18 residues. Germline values: CDR1 MDHEN, CDR2 SYDVKM. Here the CDR3 reads CASSFNTRLAGGTDTQYF. For the CDR3, the DNA is TGTGCCAGCAGTTTCAACACAAGACTAGCGGGGGGCACAGATACGCAGTATTTT.

The chain has TRBV19 and TRBJ1-2; 9 bases align to TRBD1. V dropped 3 bases and J dropped 3; count of bases not matched to a gene: 2. This CDR3 spans 14 amino acids. The germline CDR1 and CDR2 sequences are LNHDA and SQIVND (reference sequence). As DNA, the CDR3 is TGTGCCAGTAGTATCCGGGACAGGGACTATGGCTACACCTTC. This gives the protein CASSIRDRDYGYTF.

This clone was found once. In DNA, the CDR3 is TGTGCCAGCAGCTTAATTCCGGGCCAGGGACAGCCCCAGCATTTT. Amino acids: CASSLIPGQGQPQHF. This sequence joins TRBV7-2 and TRBJ1-5, with a possible D match to TRBD1 (5 bases). CDR1 is SGHTA and CDR2 is FQGNSA in the germline V gene. The CDR3 sequence is 15 residues long. Trimming cost V 2 bases and J 7 bases, with 15 bases left between them.

CDR3 nucleotides: TGTGCCAGCAGCCTAGCGGGGGGGCTTCAAGAGACCCAGTACTTC. This gives the protein CASSLAGGLQETQYF. This rearrangement joins TRBV6-5 to TRBJ2-5; the match to TRBD2 covers 12 bases. The CDR3 runs to 15 residues. V dropped 6 bases and J dropped 2; count of bases not matched to a gene: 4. Per germline, CDR1 MNHEY and CDR2 SVGAGI.

This clone came up once. CDR3 amino acids: CASSLAGVRSTDTQYF. CDR3 coding DNA: TGTGCCAGCAGTTTAGCAGGGGTGAGGAGCACAGATACGCAGTATTTT. The chain has TRBV27 and TRBJ2-3; tentatively, D is TRBD1 (6 bases). V was trimmed by 2 bases and J by 0 bases, leaving 12 bases between them. CDR1 is MNHEY and CDR2 is SMNVEV in the germline V gene (reference sequence). The CDR3 contains 16 residues.

The rearrangement uses TRBV6-5 and TRBJ2-1; 11 bases line up with TRBD1. The CDR3 loop spans 14 amino acids. Losses at the gene ends were 6 bases for V and 7 bases for J; bases not matched to a gene: 5. Per the germline V gene, CDR1 is MNHEY and CDR2 is SVGAGI. The chain's CDR3 is CASSLGTGGNEQFF. CDR3 nucleotide sequence: TGTGCCAGCAGCCTAGGGACAGGGGGAAATGAGCAGTTCTTC.

In this sample, this clone turned up once. This sequence joins TRBV28 and TRBJ1-3; 10 bases are a match to TRBD1. V trimming: 4 bases; J trimming: 3 bases; junction bases outside the gene matches: 6. The CDR3 contains 16 residues. The germline gives CDR1 MDHEN, CDR2 SYDVKM. CDR3 loop: CASSSPGTGDGNTIYF. In DNA form, the CDR3 reads TGTGCCAGCAGTTCTCCCGGGACAGGGGATGGAAACACCATATATTTT.

The chain combines TRBV4-2 with TRBJ2-6, with TRBD1 as a possible D gene (5 bases). CDR1 LGHNA and CDR2 YNFKEQ come from the germline V gene. Trimming took 3 bases from V and 0 from J, leaving 9 bases between them. The CDR3 covers 16 residues. CDR3 residues: CASSQWQGSGANVLTF. DNA for the CDR3: TGTGCCAGCAGCCAGTGGCAGGGCTCTGGGGCCAACGTCCTGACTTTC.

V is TRBV4-2 and J is TRBJ2-6, with D possibly being TRBD2 (6 bases). The length of the CDR3 is 16 residues. Trimming left V 2 bases short and J 1 base short, with 9 bases between. Per the germline V gene, CDR1 is LGHNA and CDR2 is YNFKEQ. The CDR3 nucleotides are TGTGCCAGCAGCCAAAGGGACTTATCTGGGGCCAACGTCCTGACTTTC. Its translation: CASSQRDLSGANVLTF.

V and J are TRBV4-1 and TRBJ1-1; TRBD1 might be the D (5 bases). CDR3 length: 14 residues. Trimming removed 4 bases at V and 7 bases at J, with 16 bases between. Germline-derived CDR1 and CDR2 are MGHRA and YSYEKL. CDR3: CASSRPGTGYEAFF. The CDR3 DNA reads TGCGCCAGCAGCCGTCCCGGGACGGGATATGAAGCTTTCTTT.

This sequence joins TRBV3-1 (or the pseudogene TRBV3-2) and TRBJ2-5; no definite D call. This CDR3 region has 14 residues. The V end lost 5 bases, the J end lost 1 base, and 11 bases lay between the germline ends. Germline CDR1 and CDR2: LGHDT and YNNKEL (reference sequence). CDR3 amino acids: CASSYMTLQETQYF. The CDR3 DNA reads TGTGCCAGCAGCTACATGACCCTCCAAGAGACCCAGTACTTC.

This chain links TRBV7-8 with TRBJ2-1, with 8 nucleotides matching TRBD2. CDR3 length equals 18 residues. Trimming cost V 1 base and J 0 bases; bases outside gene matches: 8. The V gene's germline CDR1 is SGHVS and CDR2 FQNEAQ. Written as DNA, the CDR3 is TGTGCCAGCAGCTTAGATTCGGGTCGGGGGGGCTCCTACAATGAGCAGTTCTTC. Translating it yields CASSLDSGRGGSYNEQFF.

The chain uses TRBV29-1 and TRBJ2-7, with 10 bases matching TRBD1. V was pared by 4 bases and J by 3 bases, with 3 bases of the junction left unmatched. Germline CDR1 SQVTM, CDR2 ANQGSEA. CDR3 length equals 13 residues. As DNA, the CDR3 is TGCAGCGTTGGCGGGACAGGGGACTACGAGCAGTACTTC. The encoded protein is CSVGGTGDYEQYF.

V and J are TRBV3-1 (or the pseudogene TRBV3-2) and TRBJ2-1; no definite D call. Germline-derived CDR1 and CDR2 are LGHDT and YNNKEL (reference sequence). Trimming removed 0 bases at V and 0 bases at J, with 12 bases between. The CDR3 extends over 17 amino acids. The CDR3 DNA is TGTGCCAGCAGCCAAGAATCCAGGCGTTCCTCCTACAATGAGCAGTTCTTC. It specifies CASSQESRRSSYNEQFF.

The genes are TRBV12-5 and TRBJ2-6, with 9 bases that match TRBD1. This CDR3 region has 19 residues. Germline CDR1 is LGHNT and CDR2 is FRNRAP. The V and J ends lost 0 bases and 1 base, in that order; junction bases with no gene match: 7. The CDR3 loop is CASGLVSGTGRSGANVLTF. CDR3 nucleotide sequence: TGTGCTAGTGGTTTGGTGAGCGGGACAGGGAGGTCTGGGGCCAACGTCCTGACTTTC. The full variable domain, with the rest looked up from reference TRBV12-5 and TRBJ2-6, is DARVTQTPRHKVTEMGQEVTMRCQPILGHNTVFWYRQTMMQGLELLAYFRNRAPLDDSGMPKDRFSAEMPDATLATLKIQPSEPRDSAVYFCASGLVSGTGRSGANVLTFGAGSRLTVL.

V is TRBV6-5 and J is TRBJ1-2; 7 bases fit TRBD1. The trim removed 5 bases at V and 4 bases at J, leaving 4 bases unmatched. From germline, CDR1 is MNHEY and CDR2 SVGAGI. This CDR3 has 13 amino acids. The CDR3 nucleotides read TGTGCCAGCAGTCAGACAGGGATCTATGGCTACACCTTC. This gives the protein CASSQTGIYGYTF.

This rearrangement joins TRBV28 to TRBJ1-5; D is unclear. CDR1 and CDR2 from the germline V gene are MDHEN and SYDVKM. V lost 5 bases and J lost 4, with 3 bases in between. The CDR3 is made up of 11 amino acids. The CDR3 bases are TGTGCCAGCAGTAGGAATCAGCCCCAGCATTTT. This sequence encodes CASSRNQPQHF.

This clone was seen a few times. This chain joins TRBV6-2 or TRBV6-3 and TRBJ2-7; D is unresolved. V lost 0 bases, J lost 3 bases, and 6 bases lay in between. CDR1 MNHEY and CDR2 SVGEGT come from the germline V gene. The CDR3 consists of 13 residues. CDR3 sequence (DNA): TGTGCCAGCAGTTACTCTACACACTACGAGCAGTACTTC. It is translated as CASSYSTHYEQYF.

The chain has TRBV13 and TRBJ1-1; D call uncertain. The CDR3 has 13 residues. The germline V gene has CDR1 PRHDT and CDR2 FYEKMQ (reference sequence). Trimming left V 5 bases short and J 4 bases short, with 11 bases between. The CDR3 DNA reads as TGTGCCAGCAGCCCCCTCCTGGGCACTGAAGCTTTCTTT. Translated: CASSPLLGTEAFF.

This clone was found once. The rearrangement joins TRBV30 to TRBJ1-3; unclear D gene. V lost 0 bases to trimming and J lost 4 bases, with 4 bases between them. CDR3 length: 12 amino acids. CDR1 GTSNPN and CDR2 SVGIG come from the germline V gene (reference sequence). CDR3 loop: CAWSVSGNTIYF. CDR3 coding DNA: TGTGCCTGGAGTGTGTCGGGAAACACCATATATTTT.

The chain has TRBV7-9 and TRBJ1-1, with D unclear. The CDR3 length is 14 residues. Per germline, CDR1 SEHNR and CDR2 FQNEAQ (reference sequence). V shed 5 bases and J shed 4 bases, with 14 bases lying between them. CDR3 DNA: TGTGCCAGCAGCCCAGTAGAGGGTATCACTGAAGCTTTCTTT. Protein sequence: CASSPVEGITEAFF.

This clone was detected once. The V gene is TRBV7-2, the J gene TRBJ2-5; TRBD1 might be the D (7 bases). The germline V and J ends were trimmed by 5 bases and 5 bases, with 12 bases remaining between them. Germline CDR1 and CDR2: SGHTA and FQGNSA. The CDR3 runs to 13 residues. This chain's CDR3 is CASSIRGAETQYF. CDR3 nucleotides: TGTGCCAGCAGCATCAGGGGGGCGGAGACCCAGTACTTC.

This chain uses TRBV20-1 with TRBJ1-2; D is perhaps TRBD1 (5 bases). The CDR3 totals 11 residues. The V end lost 5 bases, the J end lost 3 bases, and 7 bases lay between the germline ends. Germline V gene data show CDR1 as DFQATT and CDR2 as SNEGSKA (reference sequence). CDR3: CSAGADYGYTF. DNA for the CDR3: TGCAGTGCTGGGGCGGACTATGGCTACACCTTC.

This clone appeared a single time. The chain joins TRBV30 to TRBJ1-2; 8 bases line up with TRBD1. Germline V gives CDR1 GTSNPN, CDR2 SVGIG (reference sequence). The CDR3 is 13 residues long. The V gene end was trimmed by 2 bases and the J gene end by 11 bases; junction bases not matched to a gene: 10. The CDR3 nucleotides are TGTGCCTGGAGTCCCAACCCGGGACAGGCGTACACCTTC. It specifies CAWSPNPGQAYTF.

V is TRBV14 and J is TRBJ2-1, with a weak D call TRBD2 (5 bases). The CDR3 covers 15 residues. The V end lost 4 bases, the J end lost 9 bases, and 19 bases lay between the germline ends. Per the germline V gene, CDR1 is SGHDN and CDR2 is FVKESK. CDR3 bases: TGTGCCAGCAGCCCTCGGGTAGGCGGGTTCAGTGAGCAGTTCTTC. The encoded protein is CASSPRVGGFSEQFF.

The J gene is TRBJ2-2, the V gene TRBV28, with 10 bases aligning to TRBD2. The germline V gene encodes CDR1 MDHEN and CDR2 SYDVKM. This CDR3 has 14 residues. V lost 7 bases to trimming and J lost 8 bases; unmatched junction nucleotides: 7. CDR3 sequence (DNA): TGTGCCAGCAAGAGTCGAGCGGGAGGGGGGGAGCTGTTTTTT. It specifies CASKSRAGGGELFF.

This sequence joins TRBV5-5 and TRBJ2-7; D might be TRBD1 (5 bases). The germline V and J ends were trimmed by 2 bases and 5 bases, with 14 bases remaining between them. This CDR3 is built from 14 residues. Germline CDR1 SGHKS, CDR2 YYEKEE (reference sequence). The CDR3 nucleotides read TGTGCCAGCAGCTTAGAGAACAGGAATGACGAGCAGTACTTC. Translated, it gives CASSLENRNDEQYF.

As DNA, the CDR3 is TGTGCCAGCAGCCCAGGACAGAGCCAAGAGACCCAGTACTTC. It specifies CASSPGQSQETQYF. J is TRBJ2-5 and V is TRBV5-5, with a tentative D call TRBD1 (6 bases). V gave up 4 bases and J gave up 1 base, with 11 bases separating them. The length of the CDR3 is 14 residues. The germline V gene has CDR1 SGHKS and CDR2 YYEKEE (reference sequence).